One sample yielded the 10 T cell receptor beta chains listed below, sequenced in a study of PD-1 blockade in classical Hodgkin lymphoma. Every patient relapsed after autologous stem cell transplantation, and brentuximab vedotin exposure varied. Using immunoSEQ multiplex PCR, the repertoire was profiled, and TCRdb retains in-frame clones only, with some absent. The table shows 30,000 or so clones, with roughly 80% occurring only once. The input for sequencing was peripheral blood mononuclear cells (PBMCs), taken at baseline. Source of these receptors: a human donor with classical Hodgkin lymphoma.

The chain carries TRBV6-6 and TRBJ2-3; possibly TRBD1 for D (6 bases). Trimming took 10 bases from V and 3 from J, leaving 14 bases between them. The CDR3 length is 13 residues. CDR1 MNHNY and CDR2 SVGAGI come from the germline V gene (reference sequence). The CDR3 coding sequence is TGTGCCACCAACAGGGATGGAACAGATACGCAGTATTTT. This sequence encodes CATNRDGTDTQYF.

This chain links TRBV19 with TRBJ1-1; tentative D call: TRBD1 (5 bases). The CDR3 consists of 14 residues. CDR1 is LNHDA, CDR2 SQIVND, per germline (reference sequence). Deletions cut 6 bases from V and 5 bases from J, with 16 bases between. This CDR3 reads CASSTWGVLTEAFF. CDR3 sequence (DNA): TGTGCCAGTAGCACCTGGGGGGTTTTAACTGAAGCTTTCTTT.

Here the CDR3 DNA reads TGTGCCAGCAGCCTTCAGGACGGATCCCTCTCTGGGGCCAACGTCCTGACTTTC. It encodes CASSLQDGSLSGANVLTF. The chain has TRBV7-9 and TRBJ2-6; D ambiguous. Germline lookup yields CDR1 SEHNR and CDR2 FQNEAQ (reference sequence). The V and J ends lost 5 bases and 0 bases respectively, with 17 bases between them. The CDR3 extends over 18 amino acids.

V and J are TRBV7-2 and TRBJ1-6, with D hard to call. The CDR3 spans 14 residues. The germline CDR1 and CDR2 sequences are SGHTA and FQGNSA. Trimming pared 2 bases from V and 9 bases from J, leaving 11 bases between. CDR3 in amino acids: CASSLTEGRSPLHF. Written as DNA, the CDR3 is TGTGCCAGCAGCTTAACGGAGGGCCGTTCACCCCTCCACTTT.

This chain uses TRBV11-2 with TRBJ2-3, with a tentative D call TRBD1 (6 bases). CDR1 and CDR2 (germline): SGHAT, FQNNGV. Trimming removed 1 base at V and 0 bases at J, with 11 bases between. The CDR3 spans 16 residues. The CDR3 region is CASSLVGGSSTDTQYF. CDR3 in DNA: TGTGCCAGCAGCTTAGTAGGGGGTTCTAGCACAGATACGCAGTATTTT.

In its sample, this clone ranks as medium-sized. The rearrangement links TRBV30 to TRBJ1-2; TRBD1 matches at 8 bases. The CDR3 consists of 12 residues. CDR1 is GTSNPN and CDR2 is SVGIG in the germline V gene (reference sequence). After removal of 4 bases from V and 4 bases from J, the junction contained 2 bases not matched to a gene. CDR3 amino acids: CAWIGQGYGYTF. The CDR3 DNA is TGTGCCTGGATAGGACAGGGCTATGGCTACACCTTC.

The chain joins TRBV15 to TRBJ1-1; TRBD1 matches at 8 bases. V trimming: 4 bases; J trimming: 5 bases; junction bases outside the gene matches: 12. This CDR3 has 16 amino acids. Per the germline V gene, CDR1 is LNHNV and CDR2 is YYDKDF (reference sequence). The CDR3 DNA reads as TGTGCCACCAGCAACTTATGGACAGGGCGTGAAACTGAAGCTTTCTTT. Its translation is CATSNLWTGRETEAFF.

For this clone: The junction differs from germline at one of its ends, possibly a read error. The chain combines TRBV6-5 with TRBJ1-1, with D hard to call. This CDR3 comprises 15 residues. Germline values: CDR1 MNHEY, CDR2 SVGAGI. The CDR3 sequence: CASRYIGTEPTEAFF. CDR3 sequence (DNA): TGTGCCAGCCGTTACATTGGAACCGAACCGACTGAAGCTTTCTTT.

CDR3 in amino acids: CASSLRVTDTQYF. The CDR3 bases are TGTGCCAGCAGTTTACGGGTCACAGATACGCAGTATTTT. This sequence joins TRBV27 and TRBJ2-3; no clear D. The CDR3 is 13 residues long. Germline-derived CDR1 and CDR2 are MNHEY and SMNVEV (reference sequence). V lost 2 bases and J 2 bases, leaving 5 bases between the germline ends.

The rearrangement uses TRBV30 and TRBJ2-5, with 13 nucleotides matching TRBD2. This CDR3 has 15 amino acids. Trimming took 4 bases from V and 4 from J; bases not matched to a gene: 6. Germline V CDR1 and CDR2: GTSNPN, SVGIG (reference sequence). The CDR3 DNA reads TGTGCCTGGACCACCGGGACTAGCGGGGTAGAGACCCAGTACTTC. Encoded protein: CAWTTGTSGVETQYF.